The T cell receptor (beta chain) under discussion was sequenced for a study of neurological immune-mediated disorders. In TCRdb, the 5' RACE reads were re-called with MiXCR into one record per CDR3 protein. Of about 74,000 distinct CDR3 sequences listed, roughly 5.5% were seen once; the top ten hold less than 8%. This clonotype was found many times. The sample was PBMCs. This TCR was recovered from a man between 18 and 35 years old with multiple sclerosis.

Here the CDR3 reads CASTTFAGTEAFF. Here the CDR3 DNA reads TGTGCCAGCACTACCTTCGCGGGGACTGAAGCTTTCTTT. This chain uses TRBV25-1 with TRBJ1-1; no clear D. V was pared by 7 bases and J by 5 bases, with 14 bases between. CDR1 and CDR2 (germline): MGHDK, SYGVNS. CDR3 length equals 13 residues.